One sample yielded the 5 T cell receptor beta chains listed below, sequenced in a study of cytomegalovirus exposure and HLA in healthy donors. Both 60 Vbeta primers and 13 Jbeta primers went into the PCR. The assay was immunoSEQ multiplex PCR, and TCRdb's table has in-frame clones only and misses some. The profile shows 200,000 to 250,000 clones, approximately 80% of them singletons. The sample taken for sequencing was PBMCs. The receptor source for this set is a woman aged 55-75 years in good health and CMV-seropositive.

This chain joins TRBV5-1 and TRBJ2-2; 8 nucleotides align to TRBD1. Germline V gives CDR1 SGHRS, CDR2 YFSETQ. V shed 6 bases, J shed 1 base, and the junction held 5 bases outside the gene matches. CDR3 size: 15 residues. CDR3 in DNA: TGCGCCAGCACGCCCGGGACAGGGAACACCGGGGAGCTGTTTTTT. This translates into CASTPGTGNTGELFF.

The chain is built from TRBV4-2 and TRBJ1-5, with D unresolved. V shed 1 base and J shed 0 bases, with 16 bases lying between them. This CDR3 has 18 amino acids. Germline V gene lookup returns CDR1 LGHNA and CDR2 YNFKEQ. This CDR3 reads CASSQAVLAARSNQPQHF. CDR3 nucleotides: TGTGCCAGCAGCCAAGCCGTGTTAGCAGCCCGTAGCAATCAGCCCCAGCATTTT.

The rearrangement links TRBV27 to TRBJ1-1, with D tentatively TRBD1 (5 bases). Trimming pared 6 bases from V and 1 base from J, leaving 12 bases between. The CDR3 contains 14 residues. Germline V CDR1 and CDR2: MNHEY, SMNVEV (reference sequence). CDR3 nucleotide sequence: TGTGCCAGCAGCTCTGGGAGGGGGAACACTGAAGCTTTCTTT. It encodes CASSSGRGNTEAFF.

The chain has TRBV5-1 and TRBJ2-5; 7 bases line up with TRBD2. Germline V gives CDR1 SGHRS, CDR2 YFSETQ. V shed 4 bases, J shed 5 bases, and the junction held 8 bases outside the gene matches. The CDR3 covers 14 residues. Written as DNA, the CDR3 is TGCGCCAGCAGCCCCGGACTAGTTGAGGAGACCCAGTACTTC. Translated, it gives CASSPGLVEETQYF.

V gene TRBV7-9 combines with J gene TRBJ1-5; maybe TRBD1 (6 bases). V gave up 0 bases and J gave up 7 bases, with 10 bases separating them. CDR3 size: 14 residues. Germline V gene sequence: CDR1 SEHNR, CDR2 FQNEAQ (reference sequence). For the CDR3, the DNA is TGTGCCAGCAGCTTAGCTGGGGGGGGCCAGCCCCAGCATTTT. This codes for CASSLAGGGQPQHF.